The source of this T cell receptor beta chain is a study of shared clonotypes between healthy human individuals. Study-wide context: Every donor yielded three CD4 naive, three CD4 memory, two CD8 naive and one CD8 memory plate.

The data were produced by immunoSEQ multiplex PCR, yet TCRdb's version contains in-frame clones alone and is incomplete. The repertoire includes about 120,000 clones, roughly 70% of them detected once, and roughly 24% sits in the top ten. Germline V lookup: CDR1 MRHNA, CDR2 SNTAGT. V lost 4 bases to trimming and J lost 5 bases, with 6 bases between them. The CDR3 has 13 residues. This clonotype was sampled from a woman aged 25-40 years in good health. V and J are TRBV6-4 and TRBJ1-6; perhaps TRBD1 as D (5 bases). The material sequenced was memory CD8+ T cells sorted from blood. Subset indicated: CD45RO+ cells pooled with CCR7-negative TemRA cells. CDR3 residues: CASSARDNSPLHF. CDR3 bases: TGTGCCAGCAGTGCCAGGGATAATTCACCCCTCCACTTT.